Given below is one TCR beta chain in context. This sample is part of a study of blood T cell repertoires in COVID-19. The V gene's germline CDR1 is LGHNA and CDR2 YSLEER. CDR3 length equals 16 residues. V lost 4 bases, J lost 2 bases, and 7 bases stayed unmatched. Generated by immunoSEQ multiplex PCR, the TCRdb table keeps only in-frame clones and is missing some. The table has under 250,000 clones, around nine tenths seen once. This receptor was obtained from a woman aged 55-69 years who had recovered from COVID-19. The sequenced material came from peripheral blood. V usage is TRBV4-3 and J usage is TRBJ2-3; 9 bases are a match to TRBD2. The CDR3: CASSLGASGATDTQYF. DNA for the CDR3: TGCGCCAGCAGCCTGGGGGCTAGCGGGGCCACAGATACGCAGTATTTT.